The 5 T cell receptor beta chains presented below share a single source sample, sequenced in a study of naive and memory T cell subsets. An oligonucleotide containing a UMI was ligated to the 3' end of TCR cDNA. Amplification of ligated cDNA took four PCR rounds with SP2 and nested alpha and beta constant primers. TCRdb processed the 5' RACE reads anew with MiXCR; each CDR3 protein has one entry. There are 55,000 to 70,000 distinct CDR3 sequences in the sample; under 10% occur only once, and more than 7.5% lies in the top ten. The origin of the receptors is a female donor in good health.

As to this clonotype: A read error may account for a junction end that differs from germline. This chain links TRBV5-6 with TRBJ2-4; TRBD1 matches 12 bases. CDR3 length: 16 amino acids. The V gene's germline CDR1 is SGHDT and CDR2 YYEEEE. CDR3 nucleotide sequence: TGTGCCAACAGCAGGGACAGGGGGCTAACCAAAAACATTCAGTACTTC. It translates to CANSRDRGLTKNIQYF.

Many counts were recorded for this clonotype. The chain recombines TRBV5-1 with TRBJ1-4, with TRBD1 matching over 7 bases. The germline V gene has CDR1 SGHRS and CDR2 YFSETQ. V was clipped by 4 bases and J by 5 bases; unmatched bases: 5. CDR3 length: 14 residues. CDR3 sequence: CASSTGQQNEKLFF. The CDR3, as DNA: TGCGCCAGCAGCACGGGACAGCAGAATGAAAAACTGTTTTTT.

This clonotype was counted ten times or more. The genes are TRBV12-3 or TRBV12-4 and TRBJ1-2; the D is unclear. This CDR3 has 15 amino acids. Trimming left V 6 bases short and J 6 bases short, with 20 bases between. The CDR3 DNA reads as TGTGCCAGCAGATTCGGATCCGGGTTCCTAAATGGCTACACCTTC. Amino acids: CASRFGSGFLNGYTF.

Many counts were recorded for this clonotype. The chain combines TRBV5-1 with TRBJ1-5; D gene uncertain. Germline loops: CDR1 SGHRS, CDR2 YFSETQ. The CDR3 has 15 amino acids. V was shortened by 0 bases and J by 2 bases, with 9 bases between the two germline ends. CDR3 DNA: TGCGCCAGCAGCTTGGATGGGCAGGGCAATCAGCCCCAGCATTTT. Residues: CASSLDGQGNQPQHF.

The V gene is TRBV20-1, the J gene TRBJ2-7; D possibly corresponds to TRBD1 (6 bases). The CDR3 is made up of 12 amino acids. V was shortened by 6 bases and J by 3 bases, with 12 bases between the two germline ends. CDR1 and CDR2 from the germline V gene are DFQATT and SNEGSKA (reference sequence). The CDR3 coding sequence is TGCAGTGCACGGGACATATACTACGAGCAGTACTTC. Encoded protein: CSARDIYYEQYF.